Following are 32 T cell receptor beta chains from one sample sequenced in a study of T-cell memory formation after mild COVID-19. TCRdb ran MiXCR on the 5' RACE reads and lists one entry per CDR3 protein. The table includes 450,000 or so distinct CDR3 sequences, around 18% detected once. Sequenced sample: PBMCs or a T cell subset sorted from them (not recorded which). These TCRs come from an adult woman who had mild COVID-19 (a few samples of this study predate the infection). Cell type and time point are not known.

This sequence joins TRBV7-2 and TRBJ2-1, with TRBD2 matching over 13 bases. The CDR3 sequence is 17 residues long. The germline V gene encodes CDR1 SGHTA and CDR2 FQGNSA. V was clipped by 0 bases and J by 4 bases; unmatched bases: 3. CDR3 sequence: CASSLAGTSGEYNEQFF. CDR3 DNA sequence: TGTGCCAGCAGCTTAGCAGGGACTAGCGGGGAATACAATGAGCAGTTCTTC.

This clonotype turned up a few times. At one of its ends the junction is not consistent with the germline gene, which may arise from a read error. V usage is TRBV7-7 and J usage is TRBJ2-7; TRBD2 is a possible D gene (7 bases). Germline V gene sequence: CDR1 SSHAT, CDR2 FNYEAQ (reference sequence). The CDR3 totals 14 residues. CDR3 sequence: CASSLGGARNEQYF. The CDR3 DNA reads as TGTGCTAGCAGCTTAGGGGGGGCGCGGAACGAGCAGTACTTC.

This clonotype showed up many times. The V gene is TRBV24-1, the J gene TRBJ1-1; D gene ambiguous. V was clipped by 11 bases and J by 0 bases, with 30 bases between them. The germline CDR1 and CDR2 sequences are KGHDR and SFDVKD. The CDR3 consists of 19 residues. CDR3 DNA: TGTGCCAACAGCCCCAAATTCTGGCGCCAAATGTATATGAACACTGAAGCTTTCTTT. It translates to CANSPKFWRQMYMNTEAFF.

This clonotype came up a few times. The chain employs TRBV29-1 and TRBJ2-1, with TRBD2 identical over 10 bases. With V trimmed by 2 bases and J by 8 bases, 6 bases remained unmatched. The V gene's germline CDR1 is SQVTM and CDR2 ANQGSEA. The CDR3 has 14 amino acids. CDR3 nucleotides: TGCAGCGTTGAATCGTCTAGCGGGAGTGATGAGCAGTTCTTC. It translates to CSVESSSGSDEQFF.

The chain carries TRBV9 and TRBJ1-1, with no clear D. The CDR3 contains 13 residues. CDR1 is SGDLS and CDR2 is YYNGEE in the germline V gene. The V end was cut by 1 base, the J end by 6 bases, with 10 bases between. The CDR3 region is CASSVKVGAEAFF. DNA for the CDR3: TGTGCCAGCAGCGTAAAGGTGGGCGCTGAAGCTTTCTTT.

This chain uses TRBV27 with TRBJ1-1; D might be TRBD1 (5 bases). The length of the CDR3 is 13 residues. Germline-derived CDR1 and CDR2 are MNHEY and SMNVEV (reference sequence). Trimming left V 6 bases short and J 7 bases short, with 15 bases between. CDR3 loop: CASSPRVGVEAFF. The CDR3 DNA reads TGTGCCAGCAGCCCGCGAGTGGGGGTTGAAGCTTTCTTT.

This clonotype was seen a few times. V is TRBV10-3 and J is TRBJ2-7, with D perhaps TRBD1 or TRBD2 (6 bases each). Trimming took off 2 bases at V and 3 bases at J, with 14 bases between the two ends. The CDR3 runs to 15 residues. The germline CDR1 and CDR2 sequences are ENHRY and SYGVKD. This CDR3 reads CAISEQQGGGYEQYF. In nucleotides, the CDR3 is TGTGCCATCAGTGAGCAACAGGGAGGTGGCTACGAGCAGTACTTC.

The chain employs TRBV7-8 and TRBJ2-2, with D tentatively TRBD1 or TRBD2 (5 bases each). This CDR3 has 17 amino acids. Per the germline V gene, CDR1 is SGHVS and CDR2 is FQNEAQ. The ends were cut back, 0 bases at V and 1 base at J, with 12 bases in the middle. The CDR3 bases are TGTGCCAGCAGCTTAGCCCTGGGACCTCTGAACACCGGGGAGCTGTTTTTT. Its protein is CASSLALGPLNTGELFF.

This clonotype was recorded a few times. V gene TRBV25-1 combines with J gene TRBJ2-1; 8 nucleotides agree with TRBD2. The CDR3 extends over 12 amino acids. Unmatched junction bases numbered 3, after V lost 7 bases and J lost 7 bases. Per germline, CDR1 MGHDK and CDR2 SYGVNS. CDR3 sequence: CASKSGGNEQFF. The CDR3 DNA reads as TGTGCCAGCAAGAGCGGGGGTAATGAGCAGTTCTTC.

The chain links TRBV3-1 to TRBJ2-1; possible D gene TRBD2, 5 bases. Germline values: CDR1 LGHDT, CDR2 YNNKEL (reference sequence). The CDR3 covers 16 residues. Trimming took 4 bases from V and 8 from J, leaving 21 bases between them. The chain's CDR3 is CASSPPSSGFRHEQFF. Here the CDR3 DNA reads TGTGCCAGCAGCCCACCCTCCTCGGGGTTTAGGCATGAGCAGTTCTTC.

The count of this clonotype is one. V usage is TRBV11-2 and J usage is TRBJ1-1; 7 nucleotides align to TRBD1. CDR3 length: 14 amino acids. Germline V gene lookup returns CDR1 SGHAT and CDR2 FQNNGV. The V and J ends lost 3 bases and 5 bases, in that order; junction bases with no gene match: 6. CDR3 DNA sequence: TGTGCCAGCAGCTTCCTGACAGGGTGGACTGAAGCTTTCTTT. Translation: CASSFLTGWTEAFF.

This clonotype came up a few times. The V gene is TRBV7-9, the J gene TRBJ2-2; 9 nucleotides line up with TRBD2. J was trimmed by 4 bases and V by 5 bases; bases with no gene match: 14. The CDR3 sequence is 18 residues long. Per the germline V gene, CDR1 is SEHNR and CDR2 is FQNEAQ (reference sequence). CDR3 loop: CASSPGVAGESGTGELFF. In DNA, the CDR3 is TGTGCCAGCAGCCCAGGGGTAGCGGGAGAGTCGGGCACCGGGGAGCTGTTTTTT.

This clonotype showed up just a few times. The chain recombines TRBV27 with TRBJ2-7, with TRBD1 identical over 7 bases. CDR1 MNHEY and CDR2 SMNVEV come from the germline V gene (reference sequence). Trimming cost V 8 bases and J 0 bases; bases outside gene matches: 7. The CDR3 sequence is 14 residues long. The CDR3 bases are TGTGCCAGCTCCCGACAGGGATACTCCTACGAGCAGTACTTC. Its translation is CASSRQGYSYEQYF.

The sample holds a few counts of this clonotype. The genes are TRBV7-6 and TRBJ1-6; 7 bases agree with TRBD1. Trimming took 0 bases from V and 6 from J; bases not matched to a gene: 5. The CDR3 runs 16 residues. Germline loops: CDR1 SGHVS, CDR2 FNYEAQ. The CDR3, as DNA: TGTGCCAGCAGCTTAGCGGCGACAGGGATTAATTCACCCCTCCACTTT. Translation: CASSLAATGINSPLHF.

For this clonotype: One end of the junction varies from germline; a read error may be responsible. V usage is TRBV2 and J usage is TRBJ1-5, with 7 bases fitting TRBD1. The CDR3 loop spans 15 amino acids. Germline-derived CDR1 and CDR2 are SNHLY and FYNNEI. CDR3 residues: CASTEQGLGNQPQHF. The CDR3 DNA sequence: TGTGCCAGCACTGAACAGGGGCTAGGCAATCAGCCCCAGCATTTT.

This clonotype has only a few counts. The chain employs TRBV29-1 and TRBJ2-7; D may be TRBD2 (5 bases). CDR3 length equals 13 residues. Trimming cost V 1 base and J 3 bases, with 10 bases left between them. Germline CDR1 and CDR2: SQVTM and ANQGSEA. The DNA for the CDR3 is TGCAGCGTTGAAGCAGGTAGCGTCTACGAGCAGTACTTC. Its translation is CSVEAGSVYEQYF.

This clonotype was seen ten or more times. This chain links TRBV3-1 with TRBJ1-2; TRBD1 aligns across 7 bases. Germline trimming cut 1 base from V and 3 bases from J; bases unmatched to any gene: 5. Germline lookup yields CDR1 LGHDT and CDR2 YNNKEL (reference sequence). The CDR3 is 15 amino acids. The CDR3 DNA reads TGTGCCAGCAGCCAAGGAAAGGGGGCGTACTATGGCTACACCTTC. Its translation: CASSQGKGAYYGYTF.

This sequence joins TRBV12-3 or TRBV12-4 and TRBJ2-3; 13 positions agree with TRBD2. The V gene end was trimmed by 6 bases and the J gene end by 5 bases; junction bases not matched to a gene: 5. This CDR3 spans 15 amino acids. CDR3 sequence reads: CASSVTSGGIDTQYF. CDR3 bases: TGTGCCAGCAGCGTGACTAGCGGGGGGATAGATACGCAGTATTTT.

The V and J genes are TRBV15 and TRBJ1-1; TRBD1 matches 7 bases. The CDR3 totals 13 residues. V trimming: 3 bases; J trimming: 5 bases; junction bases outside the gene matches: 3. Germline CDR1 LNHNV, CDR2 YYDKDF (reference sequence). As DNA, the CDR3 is TGTGCCACCAGCAGCGACAGGGTGACTGAAGCTTTCTTT. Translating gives CATSSDRVTEAFF.

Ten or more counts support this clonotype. This chain's CDR3 is CASSIMGQMQFF. The CDR3 nucleotides read TGTGCCAGTAGTATTATGGGACAGATGCAGTTCTTC. The genes are TRBV19 and TRBJ2-1; TRBD1 matches 7 bases. V shed 3 bases and J 12 bases; nucleotides not matched to a gene: 5. Germline V CDR1 and CDR2: LNHDA, SQIVND (reference sequence). The CDR3 runs 12 residues.

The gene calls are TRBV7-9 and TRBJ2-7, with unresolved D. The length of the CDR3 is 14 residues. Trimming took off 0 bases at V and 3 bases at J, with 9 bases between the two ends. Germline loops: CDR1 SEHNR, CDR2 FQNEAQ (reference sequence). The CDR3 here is CASSLAGWNYEQYF. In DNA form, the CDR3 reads TGTGCCAGCAGCTTAGCAGGATGGAACTACGAGCAGTACTTC.

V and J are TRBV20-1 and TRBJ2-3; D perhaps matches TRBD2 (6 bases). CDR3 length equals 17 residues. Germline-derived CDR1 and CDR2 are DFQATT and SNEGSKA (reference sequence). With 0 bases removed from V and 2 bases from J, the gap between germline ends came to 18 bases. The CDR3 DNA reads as TGCAGTGCTAGAGAAGTTTGGGACTCCTTTACCACAGATACGCAGTATTTT. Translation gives CSAREVWDSFTTDTQYF.

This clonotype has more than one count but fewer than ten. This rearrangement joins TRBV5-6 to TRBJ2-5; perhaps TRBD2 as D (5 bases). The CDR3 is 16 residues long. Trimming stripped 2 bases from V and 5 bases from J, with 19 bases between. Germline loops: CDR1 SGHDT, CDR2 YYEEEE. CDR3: CASSFGLPVAPETQYF. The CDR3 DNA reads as TGTGCCAGCAGCTTTGGACTCCCGGTAGCCCCGGAGACCCAGTACTTC.

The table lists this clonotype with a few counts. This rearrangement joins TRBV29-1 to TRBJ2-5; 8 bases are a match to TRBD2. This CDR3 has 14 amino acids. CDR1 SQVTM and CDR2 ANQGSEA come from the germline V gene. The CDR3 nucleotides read TGCGCGTCCCGGGGGGGGCAACGGCAAGAGACCCAGTACTTC. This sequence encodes CASRGGQRQETQYF.

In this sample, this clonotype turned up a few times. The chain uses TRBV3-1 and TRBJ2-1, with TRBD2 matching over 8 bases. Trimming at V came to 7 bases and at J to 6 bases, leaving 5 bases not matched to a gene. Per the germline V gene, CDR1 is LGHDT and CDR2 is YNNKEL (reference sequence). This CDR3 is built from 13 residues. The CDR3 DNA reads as TGTGCCAGCACCTGGACTAGCAGCAATGAGCAGTTCTTC. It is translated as CASTWTSSNEQFF.

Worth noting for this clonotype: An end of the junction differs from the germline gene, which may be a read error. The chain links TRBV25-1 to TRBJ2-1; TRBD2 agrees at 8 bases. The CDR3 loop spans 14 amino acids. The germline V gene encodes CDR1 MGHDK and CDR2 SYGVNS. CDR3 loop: CASSESRPGTRWVF. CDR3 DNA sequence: TGTGCCAGCAGTGAATCCCGCCCCGGGACTAGGTGGGTCTTC.

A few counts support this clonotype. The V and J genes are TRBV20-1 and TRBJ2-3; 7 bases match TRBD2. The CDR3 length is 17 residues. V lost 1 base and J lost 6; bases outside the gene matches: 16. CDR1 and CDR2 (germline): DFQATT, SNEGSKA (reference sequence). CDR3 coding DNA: TGCAGTGCTAGAGGGACTAGAACCCGAATAGGGGCCGATACGCAGTATTTT. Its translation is CSARGTRTRIGADTQYF.

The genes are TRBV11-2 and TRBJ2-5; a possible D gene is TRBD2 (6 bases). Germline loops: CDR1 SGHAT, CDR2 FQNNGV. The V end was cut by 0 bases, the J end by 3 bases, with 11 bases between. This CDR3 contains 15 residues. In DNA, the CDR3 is TGTGCCAGCAGCTTAGAGACTAGGGGAAAAGAGACCCAGTACTTC. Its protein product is CASSLETRGKETQYF. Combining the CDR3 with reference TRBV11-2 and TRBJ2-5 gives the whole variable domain EAGVAQSPRYKIIEKRQSVAFWCNPISGHATLYWYQQILGQGPKLLIQFQNNGVVDDSQLPKDRFSAERLKGVDSTLKIQPAKLEDSAVYLCASSLETRGKETQYFGPGTRLLVL.

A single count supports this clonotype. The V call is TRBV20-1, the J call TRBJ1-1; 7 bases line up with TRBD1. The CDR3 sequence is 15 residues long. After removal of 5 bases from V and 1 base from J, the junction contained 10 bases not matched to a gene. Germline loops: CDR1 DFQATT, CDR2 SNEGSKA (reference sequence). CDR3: CSAPKGAQGNTEAFF. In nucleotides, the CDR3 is TGCAGTGCTCCTAAGGGGGCCCAGGGGAACACTGAAGCTTTCTTT.

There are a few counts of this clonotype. CDR3 loop: CASSETGNSNQPQHF. The CDR3 nucleotides read TGTGCCAGCAGTGAGACAGGGAATAGCAATCAGCCCCAGCATTTT. V gene TRBV2 combines with J gene TRBJ1-5; 7 bases are shared with TRBD1. J was trimmed by 0 bases and V by 3 bases; bases with no gene match: 2. Germline CDR1 and CDR2: SNHLY and FYNNEI. CDR3 length equals 15 residues.

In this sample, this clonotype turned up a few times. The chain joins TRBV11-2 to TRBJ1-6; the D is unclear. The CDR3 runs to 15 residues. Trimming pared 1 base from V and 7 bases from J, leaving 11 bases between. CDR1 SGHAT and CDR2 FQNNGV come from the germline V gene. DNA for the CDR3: TGTGCCAGCAGCTTAGCCGCGCTAGTCAATTCACCCCTCCACTTT. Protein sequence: CASSLAALVNSPLHF.

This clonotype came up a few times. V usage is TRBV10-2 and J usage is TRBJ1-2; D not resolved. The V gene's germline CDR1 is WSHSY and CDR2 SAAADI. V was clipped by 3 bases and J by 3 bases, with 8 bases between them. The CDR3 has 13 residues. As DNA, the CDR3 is TGCGCCAGCAGTGATGTAAGGGACTATGGCTACACCTTC. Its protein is CASSDVRDYGYTF.